The clone carrying this T cell receptor beta chain was counted a single time. Its antigen remains unidentified. The source of the sample is a study of cytomegalovirus exposure and HLA in healthy donors. Produced via immunoSEQ multiplex PCR; TCRdb's table is partial and in-frame only. This repertoire shows roughly 150,000 clones, around 85% found once; its top ten account for about 2%. An approximately 130-subject validation cohort, separate from the approximately 670-subject first cohort, supplied the donors. This CDR3 spans 13 amino acids. Germline CDR1 and CDR2: SGHRS and YFSETQ. Trimming shortened V by 3 bases and J by 6 bases, and 10 bases separated the two germline ends. Study-level findings and limits: The study put 150 or so TCR beta chains on its list as cytomegalovirus-associated.

This clonotype was obtained from a man aged 25 to 45 in good health and CMV-seropositive. The specimen sequenced was PBMCs. V usage is TRBV5-1 and J usage is TRBJ2-1, with D possibly matching TRBD2 (7 bases). The CDR3 sequence: CASSSGGRNEQFF. The CDR3 DNA reads as TGCGCCAGCAGCTCCGGGGGGCGCAATGAGCAGTTCTTC.